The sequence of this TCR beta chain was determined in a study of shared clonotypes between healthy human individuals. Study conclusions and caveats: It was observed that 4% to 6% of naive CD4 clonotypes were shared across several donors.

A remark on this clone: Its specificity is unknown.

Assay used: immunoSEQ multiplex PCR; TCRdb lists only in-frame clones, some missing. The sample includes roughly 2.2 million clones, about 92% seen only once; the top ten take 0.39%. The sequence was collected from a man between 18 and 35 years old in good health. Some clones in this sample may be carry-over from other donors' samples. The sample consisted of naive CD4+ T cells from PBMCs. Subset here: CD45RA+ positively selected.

The CDR3: CASSQEGRGGYEQYF. In nucleotides, the CDR3 is TGTGCCAGCAGCCAAGAGGGCAGGGGAGGATACGAGCAGTACTTC. This chain links TRBV4-2 with TRBJ2-7; D could derive from TRBD1 or TRBD2 (6 bases each). Trimming left V 0 bases short and J 4 bases short, with 13 bases between. The CDR3 has 15 residues. Germline V gene sequence: CDR1 LGHNA, CDR2 YNFKEQ.